The 8 T cell receptor beta chains below were found in one sample sequenced in a study of tumor and adjacent non-tumor tissue in lung cancer. The library came from three nested PCR rounds adapted from ARM-PCR protocols. MiXCR, applied by TCRdb to the multiplex PCR reads, yields one record per CDR3 protein. The table shows tens of thousands of distinct CDR3 sequences, with 74% occurring only once. The template was RNA from unsorted bulk tissue. Distant lung tissue was collected more than 3 cm away from the tumor edge. The sample consisted of distant non-tumor lung tissue. All receptors derive from an older woman with non-small cell lung cancer.

Comment on this clonotype: At one end, the junction sequence differs from germline, possibly due to a read error. The CDR3 here is CVSSLRLTGTYEQYF. The CDR3 DNA follows: TGCGTCAGCAGCCTGCGACTAACGGGAACCTACGAGCAGTACTTC. The genes are TRBV4-3 and TRBJ2-7; D may be TRBD2 (5 bases). The length of the CDR3 is 15 residues. CDR1 is LGHNA, CDR2 YSLEER, per germline.

Points on this clonotype: One end of the junction varies from germline; a read error may be responsible. The chain is built from TRBV7-9 and TRBJ2-7; no reliable D call. This CDR3 contains 15 residues. Germline V lookup: CDR1 SEHNR, CDR2 FQNEAQ (reference sequence). In DNA form, the CDR3 reads TGTGCCAACAGCTTAGGGTTGACAACGGGCGGCGAGCAGTACTTC. It is translated as CANSLGLTTGGEQYF.

V and J are TRBV11-3 and TRBJ2-5, with a weak D call TRBD1 (6 bases). Germline CDR1 and CDR2: SGHNT and YENEEA. The CDR3 extends over 14 amino acids. This chain's CDR3 is CVSSSGQPLETQYF. As DNA, the CDR3 is TGTGTGAGCAGCTCCGGACAGCCTCTTGAGACCCAGTACTTC.

Only one count was recorded for this clonotype. This sequence joins TRBV6-5 and TRBJ2-3; D perhaps matches TRBD2 (7 bases). Per germline, CDR1 MNHEY and CDR2 SVGAGI. The CDR3 length is 16 residues. The ends were cut back, 10 bases at V and 0 bases at J, with 20 bases in the middle. The chain's CDR3 is CATMHVGGPSTDTQYF. CDR3 DNA: TGTGCCACCATGCACGTCGGGGGGCCTAGCACAGATACGCAGTATTTT.

Note on this clonotype: Being one base from a much bigger clone, this may be a read error. The V gene is TRBV28, the J gene TRBJ2-7; the match to TRBD1 covers 8 bases. CDR1 and CDR2 (germline): MDHEN, SYDVKM. The CDR3 contains 14 residues. Germline trimming cut 7 bases from V and 1 base from J; bases unmatched to any gene: 6. Here the CDR3 reads CASNSGTGSYEQYF. Written as DNA, the CDR3 is TGTGCCAGCAATTCCGGGACAGGATCCTACGAGCAGTACTTC.

About this clonotype itself: This may arise from a read error, as a much more abundant clone is one base away. The chain combines TRBV4-1 with TRBJ1-1; D is undetermined. This CDR3 is built from 13 residues. The V gene's germline CDR1 is MGHRA and CDR2 YSYEKL. DNA of the CDR3: TGCACCAGCAGAGGAGGTACGGTCATTGAAGCTTTCTTT. Protein sequence: CTSRGGTVIEAFF.

A remark on this clonotype: The junction departs from the called germline gene at one end, perhaps through a read error. The chain links TRBV6-2 or TRBV6-3 to TRBJ2-5; the D gene could be TRBD1 or TRBD2 (5 bases each). This CDR3 is built from 14 residues. Per germline, CDR1 MNHEY and CDR2 SVGEGT. This CDR3 is CASSPIDPPGTQYF. The DNA of the CDR3 is TGTGCCAGCAGTCCCATCGACCCACCCGGGACCCAATACTTC.

This clonotype showed up just a few times. This chain uses TRBV21-1 with TRBJ2-7; the DNA was not used to check the table's D call, TRBD1. TRBV21-1 represents a pseudogene. This CDR3 is built from 15 residues. CDR3 in amino acids: CASSRPRTGSYEQYF. CDR3 in DNA: TGTGCCAGCAGCAGACCTCGGACAGGGTCCTACGAGCAGTACTTC.